Sequencing of this T cell receptor (beta chain) was carried out in a study of blood T cells in healthy people across ages. Study-level findings and limits: Long-lived and aged donors differed, with more naive CD4+ cells and higher diversity in the long-lived.

V was trimmed by 1 base and J by 7 bases, leaving 12 bases between them. Germline V gene data show CDR1 as SQVTM and CDR2 as ANQGSEA. This CDR3 contains 13 residues. Together with a sample-barcoded 5' primer, a J-beta primer mix was included in a second PCR lasting about 6 to 12 cycles. TCRdb re-analysed the 5' RACE reads in MiXCR, keeping a single row per CDR3 protein. The sample consists of under 850,000 distinct CDR3 sequences, around 36% of them appearing once. Details on this clonotype: Its target is unknown.

Per sample, extraction of total RNA gave at least 6 micrograms in every case. The receptor was isolated from a young man in good health. Sequencing was performed on blood. J is TRBJ2-3 and V is TRBV29-1; D gene ambiguous. CDR3 nucleotide sequence: TGCAGCGTTGAAGTGCCAGGTCCCAATACGCAGTATTTT. Translated: CSVEVPGPNTQYF.